The present T cell receptor beta chain was sequenced within a study of T cell changes during pregnancy in multiple sclerosis. Produced via immunoSEQ multiplex PCR; TCRdb's table is partial and in-frame only. The sample holds under 75,000 clones, 85% to 95% seen once. This CDR3 region has 14 residues. Germline V gene sequence: CDR1 LNHDA, CDR2 SQIVND (reference sequence). V was cut by 3 bases and J by 4 bases, with 12 bases left in between. This TCR derives from a female donor with multiple sclerosis, enrolled in a pregnancy study. The material was CD4+ T cells from peripheral blood mononuclear cells, obtained after pregnancy. The genes are TRBV19 and TRBJ1-2; weak D call: TRBD1 (6 bases). The CDR3 DNA reads TGTGCCAGTAGTATGACAGGACGGGCCTATGGCTACACCTTC. Protein product: CASSMTGRAYGYTF.